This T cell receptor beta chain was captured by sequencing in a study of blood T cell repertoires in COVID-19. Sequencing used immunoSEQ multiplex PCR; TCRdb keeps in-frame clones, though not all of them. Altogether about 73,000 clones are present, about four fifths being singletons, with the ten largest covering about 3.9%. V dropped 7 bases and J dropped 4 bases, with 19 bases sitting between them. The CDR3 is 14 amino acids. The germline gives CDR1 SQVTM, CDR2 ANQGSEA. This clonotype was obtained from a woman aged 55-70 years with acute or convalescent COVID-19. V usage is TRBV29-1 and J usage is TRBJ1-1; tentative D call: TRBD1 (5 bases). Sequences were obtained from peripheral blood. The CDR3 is CSATEGWGGTEAFF. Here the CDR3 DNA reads TGCAGCGCAACAGAGGGTTGGGGGGGCACTGAAGCTTTCTTT.